Below, 20 T cell receptor beta chains from the same sample are listed, as sequenced in a study of shared T cell receptors in the human thymus. Method: immunoSEQ multiplex PCR; TCRdb's copy keeps in-frame clones and lacks some. The top ten hold around 0.01% of the sample, which has some 760,000 clones, approximately 83% seen once. The sample was also linked to a second study, of human thymus T cells.

The sample taken for sequencing was thymocytes. The receptors derive from a girl under three years old with a congenital heart defect.

This chain links TRBV12-5 with TRBJ1-1, with unresolved D. V was cut by 6 bases and J by 5 bases, with 10 bases left in between. The CDR3 consists of 12 residues. Germline CDR1 and CDR2: LGHNT and FRNRAP. The CDR3, as DNA: TGTGCTAGTGGACTAGGTGGAACTGAAGCTTTCTTT. As protein: CASGLGGTEAFF.

The rearrangement joins TRBV10-1 to TRBJ1-5; D may be TRBD1 (5 bases). This CDR3 is 16 amino acids long. V was clipped by 6 bases and J by 0 bases, with 15 bases between them. Germline V gives CDR1 WNHNN, CDR2 SYGVQD (reference sequence). The CDR3 region has the DNA TGCGCCAGCAGCTTCCCGACAGTCTATAGCAATCAGCCCCAGCATTTT. Translated: CASSFPTVYSNQPQHF.

CDR3 DNA sequence: TGTGCCAGCAGCGCAACGACAGGTAGTATGGAGACCCAGTACTTC. This gives the protein CASSATTGSMETQYF. This chain uses TRBV5-8 with TRBJ2-5; D is perhaps TRBD1 (6 bases). The germline V gene has CDR1 SGHTS and CDR2 YDEGEE. This CDR3 has 15 amino acids. Trimming took 4 bases from V and 5 from J, leaving 18 bases between them.

The CDR3 sequence: CASRVRDRFYEQYF. CDR3 in DNA: TGTGCCAGCAGGGTCCGGGACAGGTTCTACGAGCAGTACTTC. V and J are TRBV28 and TRBJ2-7; 8 bases fit TRBD1. Germline V lookup: CDR1 MDHEN, CDR2 SYDVKM. The CDR3 loop spans 14 amino acids. Trimming cost V 6 bases and J 3 bases; bases outside gene matches: 7.

CDR3 loop: CASSQRWETQYF. The CDR3 bases are TGTGCCAGCAGCCAGAGATGGGAGACCCAGTACTTC. The chain combines TRBV14 with TRBJ2-5; the D is unclear. Germline CDR1 is SGHDN and CDR2 is FVKESK. V was trimmed by 3 bases and J by 5 bases, leaving 7 bases between them. The CDR3 contains 12 residues.

This chain uses TRBV11-3 with TRBJ1-6, with 7 positions matching TRBD1. The CDR3 spans 14 residues. Germline values: CDR1 SGHNT, CDR2 YENEEA. V lost 6 bases to trimming and J lost 8 bases; unmatched junction nucleotides: 7. The CDR3 is CASRTTGIHSPLHF. The CDR3 nucleotides are TGTGCCAGCAGAACGACAGGGATCCATTCACCCCTCCACTTT.

The rearrangement uses TRBV11-3 and TRBJ1-6, with a weak D call TRBD1 (6 bases). The V and J ends lost 3 bases and 8 bases respectively, with 8 bases between them. CDR3 length: 13 residues. CDR1 SGHNT and CDR2 YENEEA come from the germline V gene. CDR3 loop: CASSFPGDSPLHF. In DNA form, the CDR3 reads TGTGCCAGCAGCTTCCCAGGGGATTCACCCCTCCACTTT.

The chain carries TRBV11-2 and TRBJ2-7; D is unresolved. The CDR3 is 17 residues long. V lost 3 bases to trimming and J lost 2 bases, with 20 bases between them. Germline V gives CDR1 SGHAT, CDR2 FQNNGV. The CDR3 nucleotides are TGTGCCAGCAGCTTGATTTTGTCAGGAACCAAAACCTACGAGCAGTACTTC. It encodes CASSLILSGTKTYEQYF.

This sequence joins TRBV10-3 and TRBJ1-3; 7 nucleotides line up with TRBD1. Germline V lookup: CDR1 ENHRY, CDR2 SYGVKD. V shed 7 bases and J 1 base; nucleotides not matched to a gene: 10. The CDR3 consists of 16 residues. The CDR3 bases are TGTGCCATCAATCCGGGACAGCCTACATCTGGAAACACCATATATTTT. Protein sequence: CAINPGQPTSGNTIYF.

CDR3 protein: CASSFYGTHWANVLTF. CDR3 nucleotide sequence: TGTGCCAGCAGCTTTTATGGGACACATTGGGCCAACGTCCTGACTTTC. This chain joins TRBV7-9 and TRBJ2-6; possible D gene TRBD1, 6 bases. This CDR3 is 16 amino acids long. The germline gives CDR1 SEHNR, CDR2 FQNEAQ (reference sequence). The ends were cut back, 3 bases at V and 5 bases at J, with 14 bases in the middle.

This sequence joins TRBV12-5 and TRBJ1-1; 7 positions match TRBD1. J was trimmed by 4 bases and V by 6 bases; bases with no gene match: 14. The germline V gene has CDR1 LGHNT and CDR2 FRNRAP. CDR3 size: 16 residues. CDR3 DNA sequence: TGTGCTAGTGGAGACGGCTCAGGGGGTTGCGCCACTGAAGCTTTCTTT. Translated, it gives CASGDGSGGCATEAFF.

The chain is built from TRBV9 and TRBJ1-2; D is ambiguous. The CDR3 sequence is 13 residues long. CDR1 and CDR2 from the germline V gene are SGDLS and YYNGEE. Trimming took off 4 bases at V and 8 bases at J, with 15 bases between the two ends. CDR3 in amino acids: CASSHHQAEGYTF. CDR3 DNA sequence: TGTGCCAGCAGCCACCACCAGGCCGAGGGCTACACCTTC.

The CDR3 protein is CASRRGTGNEKLFF. The CDR3 DNA reads as TGCGCCAGCAGAAGGGGGACAGGGAATGAAAAACTGTTTTTT. The chain has TRBV5-1 and TRBJ1-4; 9 bases are shared with TRBD1. This CDR3 contains 14 residues. With 5 bases clipped from V and 5 bases from J, the junction kept 4 bases outside the gene matches. Germline V gene data show CDR1 as SGHRS and CDR2 as YFSETQ.

The sample holds one count of this clone. The chain carries TRBV5-4 and TRBJ1-2; TRBD1 agrees at 8 bases. Losses at the gene ends were 2 bases for V and 6 bases for J; bases not matched to a gene: 15. The CDR3 has 17 residues. The germline V gene encodes CDR1 SGHNT and CDR2 YYREEE (reference sequence). DNA for the CDR3: TGTGCCAGCAGCTTAGTACAAAGCGGGCAGGGGGCGGATGGCTACACCTTC. Encoded protein: CASSLVQSGQGADGYTF.

The rearrangement uses TRBV5-5 and TRBJ2-7; D unresolved. V gave up 2 bases and J gave up 0 bases, with 12 bases separating them. The CDR3 has 15 amino acids. The germline gives CDR1 SGHKS, CDR2 YYEKEE (reference sequence). The CDR3 DNA reads TGTGCCAGCAGCTTTTCCCACAGAAGCTCCTACGAGCAGTACTTC. It yields the protein CASSFSHRSSYEQYF.

The chain employs TRBV23-1 and TRBJ2-5, with 8 positions matching TRBD1. TRBV23-1 is marked as an open reading frame, function uncertain. The CDR3 consists of 15 residues. With V trimmed by 0 bases and J by 1 base, 1 base remained unmatched. CDR3 DNA: TGCGCCAGCAGTCAATCTGGACAGGGCCAAGAGACCCAGTACTTC. It is translated as CASSQSGQGQETQYF.

The chain carries TRBV19 and TRBJ1-6; 8 bases fit TRBD1. V shed 5 bases and J 8 bases; nucleotides not matched to a gene: 17. The CDR3 totals 18 residues. Germline loops: CDR1 LNHDA, CDR2 SQIVND (reference sequence). The CDR3 here is CASSYNRGQAYRHSPLHF. The CDR3 nucleotides are TGTGCCAGTAGTTATAATCGGGGACAGGCCTACCGTCATTCACCCCTCCACTTT.

This chain joins TRBV14 and TRBJ1-3; TRBD1 aligns across 8 bases. The germline gives CDR1 SGHDN, CDR2 FVKESK. This CDR3 is 15 amino acids long. Losses at the gene ends were 6 bases for V and 0 bases for J; bases not matched to a gene: 4. The DNA of the CDR3 is TGTGCCAGCAGTCGGACAGGGCGCTCTGGAAACACCATATATTTT. This gives the protein CASSRTGRSGNTIYF.

The V and J genes are TRBV2 and TRBJ1-6; TRBD1 matches at 7 bases. Germline loops: CDR1 SNHLY, CDR2 FYNNEI. The junction had 20 bases not matched to a gene; V was cut back by 8 bases and J by 7 bases. The CDR3 runs 18 residues. CDR3 sequence: CASSRQGASHPENSPLHF. The CDR3 DNA sequence: TGTGCCAGCTCAAGACAGGGAGCCTCCCATCCGGAAAATTCACCCCTCCACTTT.

This clone appeared a single time. One junction end disagrees with the germline gene, perhaps due to a read error. Other DNA sequences of this sample code for an identical CDR3. The chain couples TRBV27 to TRBJ1-6; 9 nucleotides match TRBD1. CDR3 size: 19 residues. Per the germline V gene, CDR1 is MNHEY and CDR2 is SMNVEV (reference sequence). CDR3 in amino acids: CASSPGQGFSSSYNSPLHF. The CDR3 region has the DNA TGTGCCAGCAGTCCAGGACAGGGGTTTTCGAGCTCCTATAATTCCCCCCTCCACTTT.